This T cell receptor beta chain derives from a study of cytomegalovirus exposure and HLA in healthy donors. The table lists this clone with a count of one. V lost 1 base and J lost 4; bases outside the gene matches: 4. Germline loops: CDR1 SGHRS, CDR2 YFSETQ. The CDR3 covers 14 residues. Using immunoSEQ multiplex PCR, the repertoire was profiled, and TCRdb retains in-frame clones only, with some absent. The table records roughly 330,000 clones, 75% to 90% of them present only once. This receptor was obtained from a woman under 40 in good health and CMV-seropositive. This chain connects TRBV5-1 to TRBJ1-1; 7 bases agree with TRBD1. The sample taken for sequencing was PBMCs. CDR3 in amino acids: CASSLRGQGTEAFF. The CDR3 DNA follows: TGCGCCAGCAGCTTGAGGGGGCAGGGCACTGAAGCTTTCTTT. The full variable domain, in which reference TRBV5-1 and TRBJ1-1 provide the parts outside the CDR3, is KAGVTQTPRYLIKTRGQQVTLSCSPISGHRSVSWYQQTPGQGLQFLFEYFSETQRNKGNFPGRFSGRQFSNSRSEMNVSTLELGDSALYLCASSLRGQGTEAFFGQGTRLTVV.